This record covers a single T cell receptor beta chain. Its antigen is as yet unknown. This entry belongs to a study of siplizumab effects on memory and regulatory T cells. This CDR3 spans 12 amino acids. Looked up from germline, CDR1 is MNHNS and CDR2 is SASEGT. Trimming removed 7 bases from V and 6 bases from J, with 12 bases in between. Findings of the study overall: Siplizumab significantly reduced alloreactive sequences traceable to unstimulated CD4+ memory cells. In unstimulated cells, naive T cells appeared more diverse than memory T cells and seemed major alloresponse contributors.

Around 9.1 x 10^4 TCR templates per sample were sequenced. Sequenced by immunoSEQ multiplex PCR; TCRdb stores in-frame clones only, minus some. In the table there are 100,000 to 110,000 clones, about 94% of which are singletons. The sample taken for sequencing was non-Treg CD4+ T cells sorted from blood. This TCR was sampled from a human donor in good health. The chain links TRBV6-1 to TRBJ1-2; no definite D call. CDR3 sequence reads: CASNERADGYTF. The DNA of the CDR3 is TGTGCCAGCAACGAGAGGGCTGATGGCTACACCTTC.